Each of the 7 T cell receptor beta chains below was sequenced from the same sample in a study of T cell repertoires in cytomegalovirus infection. MiXCR, applied by TCRdb to the reads, yields one record per CDR3 protein. The table includes more than 250,000 distinct CDR3 sequences, about 13% detected once. Sequencing was carried out using PBMCs. These receptor sequences come from a human donor in good health (CMV status not recorded). Some clones in this sample may be carry-over from other donors' samples.

This clonotype has just a few counts. The rearrangement uses TRBV5-1 and TRBJ1-1; unclear D gene. Trimming cost V 0 bases and J 8 bases, with 11 bases left between them. The CDR3 is 13 amino acids. The germline V gene encodes CDR1 SGHRS and CDR2 YFSETQ. The CDR3 coding sequence is TGCGCCAGCAGCTTGGCCGGGTTTGGAGAAGCTTTCTTT. Its protein is CASSLAGFGEAFF. Full variable domain (remainder filled in from reference TRBV5-1 and TRBJ1-1): KAGVTQTPRYLIKTRGQQVTLSCSPISGHRSVSWYQQTPGQGLQFLFEYFSETQRNKGNFPGRFSGRQFSNSRSEMNVSTLELGDSALYLCASSLAGFGEAFFGQGTRLTVV.

This clonotype showed up many times. The V and J genes are TRBV28 and TRBJ1-2; TRBD1 matches 8 bases. The CDR3 is 14 amino acids. V lost 6 bases to trimming and J lost 7 bases; unmatched junction nucleotides: 10. Germline loops: CDR1 MDHEN, CDR2 SYDVKM. The CDR3 DNA reads TGTGCCAGCAGGACCGGACAGGGAAAAGGTGGCTACACCTTC. Residues: CASRTGQGKGGYTF.

The rearrangement links TRBV7-6 to TRBJ2-7, with unresolved D. From germline, CDR1 is SGHVS and CDR2 FNYEAQ. Trimming pared 5 bases from V and 3 bases from J, leaving 20 bases between. This CDR3 is 16 amino acids long. The CDR3 sequence is CASSPPSVVMNYEQYF. DNA for the CDR3: TGTGCCAGCAGCCCCCCGTCGGTAGTTATGAACTACGAGCAGTACTTC.

This clonotype was seen ten or more times. The V gene is TRBV7-2, the J gene TRBJ1-6, with D unclear. Germline V gene lookup returns CDR1 SGHTA and CDR2 FQGNSA. The CDR3 has 14 amino acids. The V gene lost 8 bases and the J gene lost 3 bases, with 11 bases spanning the gap. The CDR3, as DNA: TGTGCCAGCTCTCCAGTCGGCTATAATTCACCCCTCCACTTT. Translation gives CASSPVGYNSPLHF. The variable domain in full, with the rest retrieved from reference TRBV7-2 and TRBJ1-6, is GAGVSQSPSNKVTEKGKDVELRCDPISGHTALYWYRQSLGQGLEFLIYFQGNSAPDKSGLPSDRFSAERTGGSVSTLTIQRTQQEDSAVYLCASSPVGYNSPLHFGNGTRLTVT.

The J gene is TRBJ1-6, the V gene TRBV20-1; D is uncertain. CDR1 is DFQATT and CDR2 is SNEGSKA in the germline V gene (reference sequence). With 0 bases removed from V and 5 bases from J, the gap between germline ends came to 20 bases. The CDR3 loop spans 18 amino acids. The CDR3 coding sequence is TGCAGTGCTAGAGATCGGCGGCGGCAGAAACTCAATAATTCACCCCTCCACTTT. Translation gives CSARDRRRQKLNNSPLHF.

This clonotype was observed at least ten times. CDR3 region: CASSQDRAGGIEKLFF. The CDR3 DNA follows: TGCGCCAGCAGCCAAGATAGAGCAGGGGGAATTGAAAAACTGTTTTTT. The gene calls are TRBV4-1 and TRBJ1-4; 7 positions match TRBD1. Trimming at V came to 0 bases and at J to 7 bases, leaving 8 bases not matched to a gene. Germline CDR1 MGHRA, CDR2 YSYEKL. The CDR3 is 16 residues long.

The rearrangement links TRBV19 to TRBJ2-1, with 8 nucleotides matching TRBD2. Germline V gives CDR1 LNHDA, CDR2 SQIVND (reference sequence). The CDR3 is made up of 18 amino acids. V was clipped by 1 base and J by 0 bases; unmatched bases: 8. The CDR3 loop is CASSIGSAGGRSYNEQFF. DNA of the CDR3: TGTGCCAGTAGTATAGGATCGGCGGGAGGTCGCTCCTACAATGAGCAGTTCTTC.